A selection of T cell receptor beta chains follows, all from one sample in a study of cytomegalovirus exposure and HLA in healthy donors. The repertoire was sequenced with immunoSEQ multiplex PCR; TCRdb's copy has only in-frame clones and lacks some. The sample records approximately 92,000 clones, just over 70% being singletons. The specimen was PBMCs. Source of these receptors: a man aged 55 to 70 in good health and CMV-seronegative. The CDR3 runs from the conserved cysteine through the conserved F or W. Fields, in order: clone size, V gene, D gene, J gene, CDR3 DNA, CDR3 protein. D genes are given only for firm matches. Only some rows state a clone size, as once, few, many or a class for expanded clones.

clone_size: few
v_call: TRBV6-5
d_call: NA
j_call: TRBJ2-1
cdr3_nt: TGTGCCAGCAGTTATGACTACTTCTACAATGAGCAGTTCTTC
cdr3_aa: CASSYDYFYNEQFF

clone_size: few
v_call: TRBV7-2
d_call: TRBD1
j_call: TRBJ1-1
cdr3_nt: TGTGCCAGCAGCTTGTTCCCGGGACAGGGATCGTCTGAAGCTTTCTTT
cdr3_aa: CASSLFPGQGSSEAFF

clone_size: NA
v_call: TRBV27
d_call: TRBD1
j_call: TRBJ2-1
cdr3_nt: TGTGCCAGCAGTACCTCAACAGGGGGGAATGAGCAGTTCTTC
cdr3_aa: CASSTSTGGNEQFF

clone_size: NA
v_call: TRBV10-2
d_call: NA
j_call: TRBJ2-1
cdr3_nt: TGCGCCAGCAGTGAGAGTCGGGTCAATGAGCAGTTCTTC
cdr3_aa: CASSESRVNEQFF

clone_size: NA
v_call: TRBV5-1
d_call: NA
j_call: TRBJ2-5
cdr3_nt: TGCGCCAGCAGCTTGGCCGGAACAGGGCAAGAGACCCAGTACTTC
cdr3_aa: CASSLAGTGQETQYF

clone_size: NA
v_call: TRBV4-2
d_call: TRBD2
j_call: TRBJ2-2
cdr3_nt: TGTGCCAGCAGCGTTGAACTAGCGGGAGTTATGAACACCGGGGAGCTGTTTTTT
cdr3_aa: CASSVELAGVMNTGELFF

clone_size: NA
v_call: TRBV2
d_call: NA
j_call: TRBJ2-7
cdr3_nt: TGTGCCAGCACCCCGGGGAACAGGGCCTACGAGCAGTACTTC
cdr3_aa: CASTPGNRAYEQYF

clone_size: NA
v_call: TRBV4-2
d_call: TRBD2
j_call: TRBJ2-1
cdr3_nt: TGTGCCAGCAGCCAAGTGCTTGTGGGGGGGTATGAGCAGTTCTTC
cdr3_aa: CASSQVLVGGYEQFF

clone_size: NA
v_call: TRBV5-4
d_call: NA
j_call: TRBJ1-4
cdr3_nt: TGTGCCAGCAGCGCGGCCGGCAGGCAGGGAGAAAAACTGTTTTTT
cdr3_aa: CASSAAGRQGEKLFF

clone_size: NA
v_call: TRBV6-6
d_call: NA
j_call: TRBJ2-1
cdr3_nt: TGTGCCAGCACCGGCCGTGGGCGCCTCCGCAATGAGCAGTTCTTC
cdr3_aa: CASTGRGRLRNEQFF

clone_size: few
v_call: TRBV6-1
d_call: NA
j_call: TRBJ2-5
cdr3_nt: TGTGCCAGCAGCCGCGAAGAGACCCAGTACTTC
cdr3_aa: CASSREETQYF

clone_size: NA
v_call: TRBV7-9
d_call: NA
j_call: TRBJ1-2
cdr3_nt: TGTGCCAGCAGCCCCCAAAGCGGGGGAGTCGACACCTTC
cdr3_aa: CASSPQSGGVDTF

clone_size: NA
v_call: TRBV29-1
d_call: TRBD2
j_call: TRBJ2-1
cdr3_nt: TGCAGCGTTGGGGGCGGGAGCCCTTTTGGTGAGCAGTTCTTC
cdr3_aa: CSVGGGSPFGEQFF

clone_size: NA
v_call: TRBV6-5
d_call: TRBD2
j_call: TRBJ2-7
cdr3_nt: TGTGCCAGCAGCCGGACTAGCGGGAGGGCCCAGCAGTACTTC
cdr3_aa: CASSRTSGRAQQYF

clone_size: NA
v_call: TRBV4-1
d_call: NA
j_call: TRBJ2-1
cdr3_nt: TGCGCCAGCAGCCAAGGATTTCGGGGAACCTCCTACAATGAGCAGTTCTTC
cdr3_aa: CASSQGFRGTSYNEQFF

clone_size: NA
v_call: TRBV12-2
d_call: NA
j_call: TRBJ1-5
cdr3_nt: TGTGCAAGTCGCTCAACAGACAGGGTGGAGGATCAGCCCCAGCATTTT
cdr3_aa: CASRSTDRVEDQPQHF

clone_size: few
v_call: TRBV7-9
d_call: TRBD2
j_call: TRBJ2-7
cdr3_nt: TGTGCCAGCAGCTACCCCGGGACTAGCTTCCACGAGCAGTACTTC
cdr3_aa: CASSYPGTSFHEQYF

clone_size: NA
v_call: TRBV2
d_call: NA
j_call: TRBJ1-6
cdr3_nt: TGTGCCAGCAGCCGGGACAACTATAATTCACCCCTCCACTTT
cdr3_aa: CASSRDNYNSPLHF

clone_size: NA
v_call: TRBV6-1
d_call: NA
j_call: TRBJ1-3
cdr3_nt: TGTGCCAGCAGTGCCGACAGCATTGGAAACACCATATATTTT
cdr3_aa: CASSADSIGNTIYF

clone_size: NA
v_call: TRBV5-1
d_call: TRBD2
j_call: TRBJ2-3
cdr3_nt: TGCGCCAGCAGCCCTGTGCGGGGGGCCGTCGGAGATACGCAGTATTTT
cdr3_aa: CASSPVRGAVGDTQYF

clone_size: NA
v_call: TRBV19
d_call: NA
j_call: TRBJ2-2
cdr3_nt: TGTGCCAGTAGGGGGGTTACAGGGAGAGACACCGGGGAGCTGTTTTTT
cdr3_aa: CASRGVTGRDTGELFF